Below are 3 T cell receptor beta chains sequenced from a single sample in a study of vaccination and CD4 T cells after COVID-19. Cultured CD4+ T cell DNA underwent sequencing with the Oncomine TCR Beta short-read assay. One entry per CDR3 protein results from TCRdb running MiXCR on the PCR reads. The repertoire holds fewer than 6,500 distinct CDR3 sequences, with less than 20% as singletons. Sample treatment: approximately 10-day PBMC culture with coronavirus spike peptide pools or control peptides (ViraFEST assay). The antigens of these receptors remain unknown. Input material: CD4+ T cells from blood, cultured in vitro. The receptor set was obtained from a human donor who had recovered from COVID-19.

DNA for the CDR3: TGTGCCATCAGTGAGGTCAGAACCTACACCGGGGAGCTGTTTTTT. Protein product: CAISEVRTYTGELFF. J is TRBJ2-2 and V is TRBV10-3; D is uncertain. V was pared by 2 bases and J by 3 bases, with 10 bases between. CDR3 size: 15 residues. Germline CDR1 is ENHRY and CDR2 is SYGVKD.

This clonotype has a handful of counts. The DNA of the CDR3 is TGTGCCAGCACCCGGGACTCCACGAACACCGGGGAGCTGTTTTTT. Translated, it gives CASTRDSTNTGELFF. This sequence joins TRBV28 and TRBJ2-2, with a weak D call TRBD2 (6 bases). This CDR3 comprises 15 residues. Trimming shortened V by 7 bases and J by 0 bases, and 12 bases separated the two germline ends. Germline V lookup: CDR1 MDHEN, CDR2 SYDVKM.

This clonotype was seen a few times. This chain connects TRBV19 to TRBJ2-5, with 8 positions matching TRBD2. Germline CDR1 is LNHDA and CDR2 is SQIVND (reference sequence). V lost 6 bases to trimming and J lost 5 bases; unmatched junction nucleotides: 11. There are 15 residues in the CDR3. The CDR3 protein is CASSPFSGIGETQYF. The CDR3 coding sequence is TGTGCCAGTAGCCCTTTTAGCGGGATCGGGGAGACCCAGTACTTC.